This T cell receptor (beta chain) originates from a study of molecular identifiers for immune sequencing clone quantification. On this clonotype: Its antigen is currently unknown.

V was pared by 3 bases and J by 5 bases, with 11 bases of the junction left unmatched. The CDR3 totals 16 residues. Germline V gene data show CDR1 as SEHNR and CDR2 as FQNEAQ (reference sequence). Study results and caveats: Clones above 20 RNA copies contained over 97% of effector molecules but under 1% of naive ones.

Making the bulk TCR libraries relied on previously described methods and listed TCR primers. From the PCR reads, TCRdb called clonotypes with MiXCR, one entry per CDR3 protein. The sample includes some 680,000 distinct CDR3 sequences, 25% of them seen just once. This TCR was recovered from a human donor in good health. Some libraries in this study had Jurkat cell RNA spiked in. The V and J genes are TRBV7-9 and TRBJ2-5; 8 positions agree with TRBD1. Sequencing was performed on naive CD8+ T cells from blood, with Jurkat cell RNA spiked in. Subset defined: FACS-sorted CD8+CD4-CCR7+CD45RA+ naive T cells. CDR3 bases: TGTGCCAGCAGCTTCCCCGGCGGGCAGGGGGCTGAGACCCAGTACTTC. Its translation: CASSFPGGQGAETQYF.